This TCR beta chain is drawn from a study of blood T cell repertoires in COVID-19 (dated by TCRdb to the early 2020s). About the full investigation: Samples covering the acute and convalescent phases of COVID-19 were provided by collaborators in the United States, Italy and Spain. The material from the prospective study consisted of cDNA or gDNA derived from T cells, B-cell-depleted T cells, or PBMCs. The dataset comprised deeply sampled blood TCRbeta repertoires from subjects exposed to, actively infected with, or recovered from COVID-19. The repertoires were released in a freely available public database meant as a resource for research on the immune response to SARS-CoV-2. Samples were obtained from the ongoing ImmuneRACE study (first 160 participants) and from some 1,300 subjects provided by 6 global collaborators. Sample metadata almost always included a de-identified subject ID, COVID-19 status, age in years and sex. Where available, HLA class I and class II types were taken from metadata supplied by the sample provider and were not determined by assay-based typing.

Trimming accounts for 1 base at V and 0 bases at J, while the number of junction bases matched to no gene is 5. Per the germline V gene, SGHVS is the CDR1 and FNYEAQ is the CDR2. The CDR3 holds 17 amino acids from the cysteine to the phenylalanine. Left in the record is the CDR3 DNA by itself, 51 bases read in frame from the first base. Remarks on this clone: The specificity of this receptor is unknown. Qualities for individual bases were not recorded, and no much larger clone is one base off.

What the research found in general, with its limitations: The amount of clinical and demographic metadata varied by source and participant and was provided uncurated.

The immunoSEQ Assay, a bias-controlled multiplex PCR, was used to amplify TCRbeta CDR3 regions from genomic DNA. In the original analysis: The number of nucleated cells in each sample was estimated from the amplification of reference gene primers within the assay. Sequence reads were collapsed and filtered to measure the absolute abundance of every unique TCRbeta CDR3 rearrangement. For each sample, productive Simpson clonality was calculated as the square root of Simpson's diversity index across productive rearrangements. What TCRdb holds here is the immuneACCESS table cut down to in-frame rearrangements. Part of the clones is not present; checked against another copy, under half of the missing clones reflect an unresolved V gene, and the others are unexplained. V, J and clone size were drawn from that table, and D and trimming were deduced from the DNA. The sample has tens of thousands of clones on record, roughly nine tenths of them singletons. 3.5% to 4.5% of the sample goes to the ten largest clones.

Each collaborating institution followed its own protocols to collect whole blood in K2EDTA tubes. For TCRbeta analysis, collaborators shipped samples as frozen whole blood, isolated PBMCs, or DNA extracted from either of those sample types. This chain is built from TRBV7-6 and TRBJ1-3, and 8 junction bases match TRBD1. The specimen was peripheral blood. The sequence was collected from a man aged 50-59 years with active COVID-19. The CDR3 has the sequence CASSLGSGGFSGNTIYF. The nucleotides are TGTGCCAGCAGCTTAGGGTCAGGGGGCTTCTCTGGAAACACCATATATTTT.